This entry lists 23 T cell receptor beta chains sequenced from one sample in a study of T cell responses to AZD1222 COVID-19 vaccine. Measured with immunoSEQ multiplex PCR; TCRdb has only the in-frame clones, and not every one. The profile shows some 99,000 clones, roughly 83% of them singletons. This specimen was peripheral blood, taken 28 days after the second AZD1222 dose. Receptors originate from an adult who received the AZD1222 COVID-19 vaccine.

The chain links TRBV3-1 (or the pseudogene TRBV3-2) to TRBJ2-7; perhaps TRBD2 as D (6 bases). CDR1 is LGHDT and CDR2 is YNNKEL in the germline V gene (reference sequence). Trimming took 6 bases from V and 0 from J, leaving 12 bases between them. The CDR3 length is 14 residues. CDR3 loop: CASRAGTGSYEQYF. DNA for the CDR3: TGTGCCAGCAGGGCCGGGACTGGCTCCTACGAGCAGTACTTC.

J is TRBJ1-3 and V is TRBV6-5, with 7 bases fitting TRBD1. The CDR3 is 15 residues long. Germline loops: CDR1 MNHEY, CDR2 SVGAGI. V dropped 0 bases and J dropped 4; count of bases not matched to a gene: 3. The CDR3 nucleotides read TGTGCCAGCAGTTACTCGGACAGGAGGGGAAACACCATATATTTT. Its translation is CASSYSDRRGNTIYF.

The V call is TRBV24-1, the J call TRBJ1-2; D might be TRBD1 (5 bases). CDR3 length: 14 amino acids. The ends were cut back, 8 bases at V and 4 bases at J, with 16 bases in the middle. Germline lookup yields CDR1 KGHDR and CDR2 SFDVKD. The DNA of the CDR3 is TGTGCCACCAATCTAGGGGATAGAGGCTATGGCTACACCTTC. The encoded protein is CATNLGDRGYGYTF.

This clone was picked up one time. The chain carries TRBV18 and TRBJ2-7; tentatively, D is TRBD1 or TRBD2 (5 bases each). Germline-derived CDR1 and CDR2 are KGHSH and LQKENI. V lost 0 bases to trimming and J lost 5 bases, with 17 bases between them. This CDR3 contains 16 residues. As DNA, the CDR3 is TGTGCCAGCTCACCACCTTCTTCCGCCGGGACCCACGAGCAGTACTTC. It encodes CASSPPSSAGTHEQYF. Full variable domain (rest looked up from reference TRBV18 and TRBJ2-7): NAGVMQNPRHLVRRRGQEARLRCSPMKGHSHVYWYRQLPEEGLKFMVYLQKENIIDESGMPKERFSAEFPKEGPSILRIQQVVRGDSAAYFCASSPPSSAGTHEQYFGPGTRLTVT.

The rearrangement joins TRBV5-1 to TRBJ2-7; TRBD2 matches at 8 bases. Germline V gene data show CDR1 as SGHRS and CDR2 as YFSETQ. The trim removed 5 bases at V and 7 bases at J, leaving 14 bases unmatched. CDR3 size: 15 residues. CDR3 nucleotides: TGCGCCAGCAGGTTTAATGGACTAGCAAGTGATGAGCAGTACTTC. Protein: CASRFNGLASDEQYF.

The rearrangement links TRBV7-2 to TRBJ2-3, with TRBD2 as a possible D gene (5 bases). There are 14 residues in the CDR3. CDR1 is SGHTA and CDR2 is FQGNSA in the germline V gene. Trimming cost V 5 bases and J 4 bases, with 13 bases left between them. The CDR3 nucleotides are TGTGCCAGCAGCCCCGGGGATCGCCCAGATACGCAGTATTTT. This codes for CASSPGDRPDTQYF. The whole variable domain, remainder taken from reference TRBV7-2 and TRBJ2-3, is GAGVSQSPSNKVTEKGKDVELRCDPISGHTALYWYRQSLGQGLEFLIYFQGNSAPDKSGLPSDRFSAERTGGSVSTLTIQRTQQEDSAVYLCASSPGDRPDTQYFGPGTRLTVL.

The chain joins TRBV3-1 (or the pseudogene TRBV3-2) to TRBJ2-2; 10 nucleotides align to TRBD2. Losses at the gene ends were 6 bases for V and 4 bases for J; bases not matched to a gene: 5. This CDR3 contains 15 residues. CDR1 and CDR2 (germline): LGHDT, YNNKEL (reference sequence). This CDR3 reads CASRGLAGVTGELFF. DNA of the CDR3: TGTGCCAGCAGGGGCCTAGCGGGAGTCACCGGGGAGCTGTTTTTT.

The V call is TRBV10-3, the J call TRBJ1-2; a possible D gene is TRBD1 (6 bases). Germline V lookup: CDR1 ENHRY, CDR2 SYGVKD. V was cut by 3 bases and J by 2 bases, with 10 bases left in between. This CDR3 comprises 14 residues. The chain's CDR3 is CAISDRTENYGYTF. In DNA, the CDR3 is TGTGCCATCAGTGATAGGACAGAGAACTATGGCTACACCTTC.

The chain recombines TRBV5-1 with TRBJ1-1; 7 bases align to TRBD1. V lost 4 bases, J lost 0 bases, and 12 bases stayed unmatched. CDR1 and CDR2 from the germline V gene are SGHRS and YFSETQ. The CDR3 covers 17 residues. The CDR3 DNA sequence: TGCGCCAGCAGCATCGCCTTTTCCGGGACAGTGAACACTGAAGCTTTCTTT. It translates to CASSIAFSGTVNTEAFF.

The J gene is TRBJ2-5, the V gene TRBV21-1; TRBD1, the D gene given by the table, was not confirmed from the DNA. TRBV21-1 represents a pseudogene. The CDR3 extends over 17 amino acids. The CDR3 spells CASPVVWGRKGWETQYF. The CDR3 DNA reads TGTGCCAGCCCAGTGGTATGGGGGCGCAAGGGGTGGGAGACCCAGTACTTC.

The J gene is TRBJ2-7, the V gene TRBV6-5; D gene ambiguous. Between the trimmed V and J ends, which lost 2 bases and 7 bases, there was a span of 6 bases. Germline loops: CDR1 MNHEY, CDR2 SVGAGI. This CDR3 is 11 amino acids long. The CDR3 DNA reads TGTGCCAGCAGTTACCTGGGGGAGCAGTACTTC. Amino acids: CASSYLGEQYF.

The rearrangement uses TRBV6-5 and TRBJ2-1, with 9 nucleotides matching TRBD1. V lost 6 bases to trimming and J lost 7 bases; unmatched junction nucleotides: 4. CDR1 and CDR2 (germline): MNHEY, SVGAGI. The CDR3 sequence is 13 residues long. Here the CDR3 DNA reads TGTGCCAGCAGGGGACAGGGCCGAAATGAGCAGTTCTTC. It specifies CASRGQGRNEQFF.

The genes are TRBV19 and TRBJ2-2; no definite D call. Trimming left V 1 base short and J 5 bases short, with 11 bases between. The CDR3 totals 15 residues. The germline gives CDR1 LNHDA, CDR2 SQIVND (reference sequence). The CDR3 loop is CASSIVGEGTGELFF. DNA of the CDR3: TGTGCCAGTAGTATAGTTGGAGAAGGTACCGGGGAGCTGTTTTTT.

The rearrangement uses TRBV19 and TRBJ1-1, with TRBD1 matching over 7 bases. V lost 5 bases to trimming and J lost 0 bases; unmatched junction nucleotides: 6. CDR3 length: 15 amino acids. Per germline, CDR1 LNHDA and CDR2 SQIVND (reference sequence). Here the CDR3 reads CASSRDSLMNTEAFF. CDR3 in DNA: TGTGCCAGTAGTCGGGACAGCTTGATGAACACTGAAGCTTTCTTT.

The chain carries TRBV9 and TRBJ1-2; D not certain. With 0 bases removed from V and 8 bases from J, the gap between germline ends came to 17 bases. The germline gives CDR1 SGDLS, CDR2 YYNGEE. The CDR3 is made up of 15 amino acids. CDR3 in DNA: TGTGCCAGCAGCGTAGAGGCAACCCGGGCACTCGGCTACACCTTC. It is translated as CASSVEATRALGYTF. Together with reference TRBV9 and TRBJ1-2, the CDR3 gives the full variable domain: DSGVTQTPKHLITATGQRVTLRCSPRSGDLSVYWYQQSLDQGLQFLIQYYNGEERAKGNILERFSAQQFPDLHSELNLSSLELGDSALYFCASSVEATRALGYTFGSGTRLTVV.

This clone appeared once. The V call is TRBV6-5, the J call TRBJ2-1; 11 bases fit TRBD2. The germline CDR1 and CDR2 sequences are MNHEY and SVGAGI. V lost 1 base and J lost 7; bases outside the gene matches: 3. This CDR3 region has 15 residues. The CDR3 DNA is TGTGCCAGCAGTTACTTAGCGGGAGGGCAGAATGAGCAGTTCTTC. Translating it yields CASSYLAGGQNEQFF.

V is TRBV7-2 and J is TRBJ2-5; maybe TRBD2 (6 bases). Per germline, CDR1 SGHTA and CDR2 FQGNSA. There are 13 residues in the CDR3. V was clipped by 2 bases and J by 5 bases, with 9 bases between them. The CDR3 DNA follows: TGTGCCAGCAGCTTAAGTCTAGCGGAGACCCAGTACTTC. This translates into CASSLSLAETQYF. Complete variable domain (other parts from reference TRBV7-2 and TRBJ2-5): GAGVSQSPSNKVTEKGKDVELRCDPISGHTALYWYRQSLGQGLEFLIYFQGNSAPDKSGLPSDRFSAERTGGSVSTLTIQRTQQEDSAVYLCASSLSLAETQYFGPGTRLLVL.

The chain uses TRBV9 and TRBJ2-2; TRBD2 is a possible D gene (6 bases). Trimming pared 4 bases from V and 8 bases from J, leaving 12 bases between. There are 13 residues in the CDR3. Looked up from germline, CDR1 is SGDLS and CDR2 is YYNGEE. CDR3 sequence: CASSPGGSGELFF. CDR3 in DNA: TGTGCCAGCAGCCCTGGGGGGAGTGGGGAGCTGTTTTTT.

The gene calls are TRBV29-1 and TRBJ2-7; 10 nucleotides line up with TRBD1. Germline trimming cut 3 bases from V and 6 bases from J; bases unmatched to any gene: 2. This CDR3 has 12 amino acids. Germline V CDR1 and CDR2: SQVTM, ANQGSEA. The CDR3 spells CSVEGQGREQYF. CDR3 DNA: TGCAGCGTTGAGGGACAGGGGCGCGAGCAGTACTTC.

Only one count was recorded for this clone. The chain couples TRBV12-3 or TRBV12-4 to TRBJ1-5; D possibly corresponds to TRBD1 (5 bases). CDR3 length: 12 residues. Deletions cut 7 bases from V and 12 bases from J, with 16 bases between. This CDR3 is CASTNRGHLQHF. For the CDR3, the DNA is TGTGCCAGCACCAACCGGGGCCATCTCCAGCATTTT.

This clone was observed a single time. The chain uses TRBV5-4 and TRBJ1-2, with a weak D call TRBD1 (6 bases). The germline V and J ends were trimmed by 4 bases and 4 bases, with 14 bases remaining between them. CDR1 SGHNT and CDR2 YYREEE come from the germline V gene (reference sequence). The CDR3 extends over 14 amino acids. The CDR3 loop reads CASSQRTDFYGYTF. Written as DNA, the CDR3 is TGTGCCAGCAGCCAGCGGACAGACTTCTATGGCTACACCTTC.

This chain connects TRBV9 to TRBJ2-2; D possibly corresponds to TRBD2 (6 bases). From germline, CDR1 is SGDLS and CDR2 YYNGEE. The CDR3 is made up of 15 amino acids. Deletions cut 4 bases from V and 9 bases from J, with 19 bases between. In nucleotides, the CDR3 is TGTGCCAGCAGCACCCGCGGGGTTGGACCACGGGAGCTGTTTTTT. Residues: CASSTRGVGPRELFF.

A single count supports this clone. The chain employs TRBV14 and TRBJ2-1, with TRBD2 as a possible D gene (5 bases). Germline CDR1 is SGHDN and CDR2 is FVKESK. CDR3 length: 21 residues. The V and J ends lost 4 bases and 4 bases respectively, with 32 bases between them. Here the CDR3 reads CASSRRKLPKTGILHYNEQFF. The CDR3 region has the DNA TGTGCCAGCAGCCGACGAAAATTACCGAAAACCGGGATCCTACATTACAATGAGCAGTTCTTC. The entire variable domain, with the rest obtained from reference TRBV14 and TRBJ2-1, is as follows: EAGVTQFPSHSVIEKGQTVTLRCDPISGHDNLYWYRRVMGKEIKFLLHFVKESKQDESGMPNNRFLAERTGGTYSTLKVQPAELEDSGVYFCASSRRKLPKTGILHYNEQFFGPGTRLTVL.